One sample yielded the 20 T cell receptor beta chains listed below, sequenced in a study of patients and donors after allogeneic stem cell transplantation. TCRdb re-analysed the RT-PCR reads in MiXCR, keeping a single row per CDR3 protein. The sample lists about 960,000 distinct CDR3 sequences; roughly 18% were seen once. The sequenced sample consisted of blood, either unsorted or a sorted T cell fraction (not recorded which). These receptor sequences come from a human donor who was either an allogeneic HSCT recipient or a stem cell or donor lymphocyte infusion donor (not recorded which). It is not recorded whose cells these are; they may come from a transplant donor.

This clonotype showed up just once. This CDR3 is CASSHLGPSTYEQYF. The CDR3 bases are TGTGCCAGCAGCCATTTAGGACCCTCTACCTACGAGCAGTACTTC. V gene TRBV7-2 combines with J gene TRBJ2-7; no firm D call. CDR1 and CDR2 (germline): SGHTA, FQGNSA. V shed 5 bases and J shed 2 bases, with 16 bases lying between them. This CDR3 region has 15 residues.

This clonotype appeared a few times. V usage is TRBV11-1 and J usage is TRBJ2-6; D is unclear. The germline gives CDR1 SGHAT, CDR2 FQDESV (reference sequence). CDR3 size: 18 residues. The V gene lost 2 bases and the J gene lost 0 bases, with 14 bases spanning the gap. CDR3 sequence reads: CASSLHRPLLSGANVLTF. DNA for the CDR3: TGTGCCAGCAGCTTACATCGGCCGCTCCTCTCTGGGGCCAACGTCCTGACTTTC.

The rearrangement joins TRBV12-3 or TRBV12-4 to TRBJ2-7; D gene ambiguous. Trimming pared 6 bases from V and 2 bases from J, leaving 14 bases between. The CDR3 spans 14 residues. The CDR3 protein is CASRGSGSTYEQYF. CDR3 sequence (DNA): TGTGCCAGCAGGGGGTCGGGTAGCACCTACGAGCAGTACTTC.

A few counts support this clonotype. In DNA, the CDR3 is TGCGCCAGCAGCTTGTCTGGGGGTAAGTCCCAGCATTTT. Amino acids: CASSLSGGKSQHF. The chain joins TRBV5-1 to TRBJ1-5; D may be TRBD1 (5 bases). The CDR3 totals 13 residues. CDR1 and CDR2 (germline): SGHRS, YFSETQ. Trimming took off 1 base at V and 11 bases at J, with 13 bases between the two ends.

This clonotype turned up a few times. This chain links TRBV18 with TRBJ2-5; D is uncertain. With 5 bases removed from V and 1 base from J, the gap between germline ends came to 11 bases. The CDR3 is 14 amino acids. The germline V gene encodes CDR1 KGHSH and CDR2 LQKENI. CDR3 residues: CASSSQTTQETQYF. In DNA, the CDR3 is TGTGCCAGCTCAAGTCAAACAACCCAAGAGACCCAGTACTTC.

The rearrangement uses TRBV15 and TRBJ2-3, with unresolved D. This CDR3 comprises 13 residues. Germline assignment: CDR1 LNHNV and CDR2 YYDKDF (reference sequence). Trimming cost V 8 bases and J 1 base, with 10 bases left between them. The CDR3 reads CATAKARTDTQYF. DNA of the CDR3: TGTGCCACCGCAAAGGCCCGCACAGATACGCAGTATTTT.

This chain joins TRBV7-8 and TRBJ2-7; 9 bases match TRBD2. The V and J ends lost 5 bases and 2 bases, in that order; junction bases with no gene match: 7. Germline CDR1 is SGHVS and CDR2 is FQNEAQ. The CDR3 length is 15 residues. In DNA form, the CDR3 reads TGTGCCAGCAGCCCAGCGGGGGGACTCGCCTACGAGCAGTACTTC. As protein: CASSPAGGLAYEQYF.

The V gene is TRBV24-1, the J gene TRBJ2-2, with 14 bases aligning to TRBD2. This CDR3 is built from 17 residues. Losses at the gene ends were 3 bases for V and 6 bases for J; bases not matched to a gene: 5. The germline V gene has CDR1 KGHDR and CDR2 SFDVKD. CDR3 bases: TGTGCCACCAGTGATCTACGACTAGCGGGAGGGGCCGGGGAGCTGTTTTTT. Translated, it gives CATSDLRLAGGAGELFF.

This chain links TRBV12-3 or TRBV12-4 with TRBJ1-1; D is unclear. CDR3 length: 13 residues. Trimming removed 5 bases at V and 1 base at J, with 8 bases between. CDR3 in DNA: TGTGCCAGCAGTCAGGCCGAGAACACTGAAGCTTTCTTT. As protein: CASSQAENTEAFF.

The gene calls are TRBV3-1 and TRBJ1-2; D not certain. CDR3 length equals 15 residues. Germline V gene lookup returns CDR1 LGHDT and CDR2 YNNKEL (reference sequence). Deletions cut 1 base from V and 4 bases from J, with 13 bases between. The CDR3 here is CASSQGARRAYGYTF. The CDR3 bases are TGTGCCAGCAGCCAAGGAGCCAGAAGAGCCTATGGCTACACCTTC.

The table lists this clonotype with a few counts. In nucleotides, the CDR3 is TGTGCCAGCAGCGCGAGACTAGCCTTAGCGTACGAGCAGTACTTC. Amino acid sequence: CASSARLALAYEQYF. This sequence joins TRBV5-6 and TRBJ2-7; 7 positions match TRBD2. Germline V CDR1 and CDR2: SGHDT, YYEEEE. The V gene end was trimmed by 4 bases and the J gene end by 4 bases; junction bases not matched to a gene: 11. The CDR3 contains 15 residues.

In its sample, this clonotype was seen a few times. J is TRBJ2-1 and V is TRBV13; 14 bases align to TRBD2. From germline, CDR1 is PRHDT and CDR2 FYEKMQ (reference sequence). This CDR3 has 16 residues. Trimming cost V 3 bases and J 9 bases; bases outside gene matches: 7. This chain's CDR3 is CASSFRTSGRWIEQFF. The DNA of the CDR3 is TGTGCCAGCAGCTTCCGGACTAGCGGGAGGTGGATTGAGCAGTTCTTC.

In this sample, this clonotype turned up a few times. The chain uses TRBV2 and TRBJ2-1; 14 bases align to TRBD2. The CDR3 length is 16 residues. The junction had 7 bases not matched to a gene; V was cut back by 6 bases and J by 6 bases. From germline, CDR1 is SNHLY and CDR2 FYNNEI. The CDR3 reads CASSDGTSGSINEQFF. The CDR3 bases are TGTGCCAGCAGCGATGGGACTAGCGGGAGTATCAATGAGCAGTTCTTC.

Concerning this clonotype itself: The junction departs from germline at one end; a sequencing error may be responsible. This chain links TRBV12-3 or TRBV12-4 with TRBJ1-5, with D uncertain. The CDR3 has 12 amino acids. CDR3 bases: TGTGCCAGCAGCCCTGGCCCCGCTCGGCATTTTTTT. Protein: CASSPGPARHFF.

This clonotype came up once. V and J are TRBV5-1 and TRBJ2-1, with D possibly called TRBD1 or TRBD2 (5 bases each). This CDR3 has 22 residues. Germline CDR1 reads SGHRS; CDR2 reads YFSETQ. V lost 3 bases to trimming and J lost 1 base, with 32 bases between them. The CDR3, as DNA: TGCGCCAGCAGCTACCGTTTCTCGCAACTCGGTGGTGAGGGGACGTCCTACAATGAGCAGTTCTTC. It translates to CASSYRFSQLGGEGTSYNEQFF.

This clonotype was counted a few times. The V and J genes are TRBV9 and TRBJ1-2; 9 nucleotides match TRBD1. Germline CDR1 is SGDLS and CDR2 is YYNGEE. This CDR3 comprises 16 residues. The J segment lost 3 bases and the V segment lost 0 bases, leaving 6 bases of the junction unmatched. CDR3 DNA sequence: TGTGCCAGCAGCGTAGCTCGGGACAGGGAGGACTATGGCTACACCTTC. Its protein product is CASSVARDREDYGYTF. Supplemented by reference TRBV9 and TRBJ1-2, the full variable domain reads DSGVTQTPKHLITATGQRVTLRCSPRSGDLSVYWYQQSLDQGLQFLIQYYNGEERAKGNILERFSAQQFPDLHSELNLSSLELGDSALYFCASSVARDREDYGYTFGSGTRLTVV.

This clonotype was found a few times. This sequence joins TRBV20-1 and TRBJ1-4; D call uncertain. The length of the CDR3 is 14 residues. The V end lost 6 bases, the J end lost 0 bases, and 11 bases lay between the germline ends. CDR1 is DFQATT and CDR2 is SNEGSKA in the germline V gene (reference sequence). DNA for the CDR3: TGCAGTGCAGGGCAGATTGCAACTAATGAAAAACTGTTTTTT. As protein: CSAGQIATNEKLFF.

This chain uses TRBV12-3 or TRBV12-4 with TRBJ1-1, with 7 bases aligning to TRBD1. The V gene end was trimmed by 5 bases and the J gene end by 0 bases; junction bases not matched to a gene: 9. CDR3 length: 16 residues. The CDR3 sequence: CASSPTTGRMNTEAFF. Here the CDR3 DNA reads TGTGCCAGCAGTCCCACGACAGGGCGAATGAACACTGAAGCTTTCTTT.

This chain uses TRBV20-1 with TRBJ1-2, with D unclear. The germline V gene encodes CDR1 DFQATT and CDR2 SNEGSKA (reference sequence). V dropped 6 bases and J dropped 4 bases, with 12 bases sitting between them. The CDR3 loop spans 12 amino acids. DNA of the CDR3: TGCAGTGCCCTGACGACCCGCTATGGCTACACCTTC. It encodes CSALTTRYGYTF.

This clonotype was detected only a few times. This chain links TRBV4-3 with TRBJ1-1; D might be TRBD1 (6 bases). V was pared by 0 bases and J by 1 base, with 15 bases between. Germline values: CDR1 LGHNA, CDR2 YSLEER. CDR3 length: 17 residues. The CDR3, as DNA: TGCGCCAGCAGCCAAGACGTGTTCGAGGGGGGGAACACTGAAGCTTTCTTT. It yields the protein CASSQDVFEGGNTEAFF.